Listed below are T cell receptor beta chains from one sample, sequenced in a study of blood T cells in healthy people across ages. TCRdb passed the 5' RACE reads through MiXCR, listing each CDR3 protein once. Among 800,000 to 950,000 distinct CDR3 sequences listed, 25% to 30% were seen once. This sample also belongs to another study, concerning T cells of mothers and their children.

The sample was blood. These TCRs come from a woman aged 40 to 49 in good health. The CDR3 runs from the conserved cysteine through the conserved F or W. Expanded clones are given a class, and other clones once, few, many or no size at all.

TRBV24-1	few	TRBJ2-2	CATSDKHRVAGELFF
TRBV6-6	-	-	CASSRRRVSSYEQYF
TRBV5-1	-	TRBJ2-6	CASIDSENSGANVLTF
TRBV5-4	once	TRBJ2-7	CASSNPGQGAYEQYF
TRBV12-3/TRBV12-4	many	TRBJ2-3	CASSLPQLDTQYF
TRBV20-1	many	TRBJ2-5	CSALRTGDLETQYF
TRBV20-1	few	TRBJ2-7	CSARWGARTPYEQYF
TRBV6-6	-	TRBJ2-3	CASGTSGGRSTDTQYF
TRBV28	-	TRBJ1-1	CASSFIHGTDMNTEAFF
TRBV12-3/TRBV12-4	many	TRBJ2-4	CASSLVGGWNIQYF
TRBV30	-	TRBJ2-5	CAWSVPGLAGGRETQYF
TRBV6-5	many	TRBJ1-2	CASSYSASDYGYTF
TRBV5-4	few	TRBJ1-2	CASRGQGYGYTF
TRBV29-1	-	TRBJ1-5	CSDPGQGGQPQHF
TRBV7-2	-	TRBJ1-4	CASSPYTAGVMFF
TRBV5-1	few	TRBJ2-3	CASSARVATDTQYF
TRBV7-9	few	TRBJ2-3	CASSLNENEQYF
TRBV10-3	few	TRBJ2-3	CAISDRAPTDTQYF
TRBV4-1	many	TRBJ2-7	CASSPGQGTLNEQYF
TRBV29-1	many	TRBJ2-7	CSVAVVSYEQYF
TRBV7-2	few	TRBJ2-3	CASSVTIASDTQYF
TRBV2	few	TRBJ2-3	CASSGTSGRTDTQYF
TRBV9	many	TRBJ2-7	CASSEGGGTYEQYF
TRBV10-3	-	TRBJ2-1	CAISESQFGGANNEQFF
TRBV3-1	-	TRBJ2-1	CASSQVHRENEQFF
TRBV29-1	many	TRBJ2-7	CSVVGRRGSYEQYF
TRBV3-1	-	TRBJ2-7	CASSQVGLDEQYF
TRBV15	-	TRBJ1-4	CATSREGGLTNEKLFF
TRBV28	-	TRBJ2-3	CASTPAFLSADTQYF
TRBV7-9	-	TRBJ2-7	CVSSLFRDRAYEQYF
TRBV20-1	few	TRBJ2-5	CSARTGQGAQETQYF
TRBV7-2	many	TRBJ2-3	CASSRASGGDTQYF
TRBV9	-	TRBJ1-6	CASSVGPYNSPLHF
TRBV5-1	-	TRBJ1-1	CASSFGDGFNTEAFF
TRBV5-1	few	TRBJ2-7	CASSLDLVTAYEQYF
TRBV28	few	TRBJ2-2	CASSLSGSGELFF
TRBV27	-	TRBJ2-1	CASSYGPYNEQFF
TRBV7-2	-	TRBJ2-1	CASSRTSGNYNEQFF
TRBV20-1	many	TRBJ2-1	CSASQSYNEQFF
TRBV5-8	-	TRBJ1-1	CASSFLSGRTEAFF
TRBV27	-	TRBJ1-5	CASRRGQRNQPQHF
TRBV12-3/TRBV12-4	many	TRBJ2-7	CASSHLQGATGEQYF
TRBV7-8	once	TRBJ1-6	CASSANFGVSYNSLLHF
TRBV28	many	TRBJ1-2	CATRPPNYGYTF
TRBV29-1	-	TRBJ2-3	CSVTKLGSTDTQYF
TRBV7-2	many	TRBJ2-2	CASSKYLRGGTGELFF
TRBV4-2	-	TRBJ2-5	CASSQGNGPYGEAQYF
TRBV7-8	-	TRBJ1-5	CACSFFSVAASNQPQHF
TRBV20-1	once	TRBJ2-3	CSATRSGRGTDTQYF
TRBV7-8	many	TRBJ1-1	CASTGGTNTEAFF
TRBV5-1	few	TRBJ1-1	CASSSGGITGARNTEAFF